This TCR beta chain was sequenced in a study of metastatic and nonmetastatic thyroid tumors (dated by TCRdb to 2018 to 2021). Describing the broader study: Repertoires from peripheral blood and from tumor or nodule tissue samples of malignant and benign thyroid patients were compared.

Trimming accounts for 3 bases at V and 7 bases at J, while the number of junction bases matched to no gene is 4. The CDR3 has 14 amino acids, counting the end cysteine and phenylalanine. Just the 42-base CDR3 DNA is kept, in frame starting at base 1. Based on the germline V gene, the CDR1 and CDR2 sequences are SGHRS and YFSETQ. General findings and caveats noted by the study authors: TCR beta diversity was reported as significantly higher in malignant tumors than in benign nodules, in both blood and tumor samples.

This clone was detected ten times or more. The specificity of this receptor is unknown. Base qualities are not at hand, and no much larger clone is one base apart. Library preparation used PCR. Reads for this sample came from an Illumina HiSeq 4000. High-throughput sequencing was used to profile the TCR beta-chain CDR3 region of every patient. In the original analysis: CDR3 differences across clinicopathological groups were used to build a classifier for discriminating distant-metastatic papillary thyroid cancer patients. The Shannon index was used to assess repertoire diversity, and the Morisita-Horn index was used to assess tumor-blood repertoire similarity. The public reads were run again by TCRdb, first through fastp at Q25 and then through MiXCR, and only productive beta chains were kept. The V and J calls follow TCRdb's processing rather than the paper's. The sample includes roughly 93,000 clones, with over 9.5% observed a single time. The ten largest clones capture around 11% of the sample.

No patient had received any treatment before thyroid surgery. The study retrospectively analysed patient clinical samples collected from about 2012 to 2018 using T-cell receptor beta sequencing. The receptor chain draws on TRBV5-1 and TRBJ2-3; 11 of the junction bases match TRBD1. Sequencing input: blood. This TCR derives from a female donor with papillary thyroid cancer or a benign thyroid nodule (not recorded which). Some clones in this sample may be carry-over from other donors' samples. The DNA sequence is given as TGCGCCAGCAGCTCGGGACAGGGGGGTTATACGCAGTATTTT. The resulting protein is CASSSGQGGYTQYF.